The rows below give T cell receptor beta chains drawn from one sample of a study of T cell responses to AZD1222 COVID-19 vaccine. TCRdb keeps only in-frame clones here, not all; method: immunoSEQ multiplex PCR. The table includes over 120,000 clones, approximately 93% detected once. The source was peripheral blood, collected on day 0 of AZD1222 vaccination. The receptors were gathered from an adult in good health. CDR3s include the opening cysteine and the closing phenylalanine or tryptophan. Clone size is shown for a subset of rows, as once, few, many or a class of expanded clone.

J gene | clone size | V gene | CDR3 protein
TRBJ1-1 | - | TRBV15 | CATSRDPANTEAFF
TRBJ2-1 | once | TRBV7-2 | CASRQGLADFNEQFF
TRBJ2-2 | - | TRBV9 | CASSGAGGGIAGELFF
TRBJ2-2 | once | TRBV10-3 | CAIRGQGLGGELFF
TRBJ2-5 | - | TRBV7-2 | CASSLGLRGIPKGTQYF
TRBJ2-1 | - | TRBV11-1 | CASSGQRGDEQFF
TRBJ2-6 | - | TRBV12-3/TRBV12-4 | CASSVSGANVLTF
TRBJ1-1 | - | TRBV5-1 | CASSGGADRFRSNTEAFF
TRBJ2-1 | - | TRBV5-6 | CASSLNDFRSYNEQFF
TRBJ2-7 | - | TRBV6-5 | CASSHHAQGTYEQYF
TRBJ1-2 | - | TRBV5-5 | CASSLGQGYYGYTF
TRBJ1-1 | - | TRBV18 | CASSTSGMNTEAFF
TRBJ2-3 | - | TRBV5-4 | CASSLIGASTDTQYF
TRBJ1-5 | - | TRBV4-1 | CASSQDGRGGQPQHF
TRBJ1-1 | - | TRBV30 | CAWRQGLMNTEAFF
TRBJ2-1 | once | TRBV5-1 | CASSLGTGGYNEQFF
TRBJ2-2 | - | TRBV19 | CASSIVTPGTPGDTGELFF
TRBJ1-1 | - | TRBV6-5 | CASSWGRNTEAFF
TRBJ2-1 | - | TRBV27 | CASSVLAAYNEQFF
TRBJ2-1 | once | TRBV28 | CASRGYGRAPSYNEQFF
TRBJ1-1 | - | TRBV5-1 | CASSLGGGTEAFF
TRBJ2-1 | - | TRBV7-2 | CASRTDPEYNEQFF
TRBJ2-7 | - | TRBV7-2 | CASSSDRGSSYEQYF
TRBJ2-3 | once | TRBV10-3 | CAISDGQAGLADTQYF
TRBJ2-1 | - | TRBV6-2/TRBV6-3 | CASSYRRPIYNEQFF
TRBJ2-1 | - | TRBV2 | CASSVSGSSYNEQFF
TRBJ2-7 | - | TRBV2 | CASSEAGEQYF
TRBJ1-4 | - | TRBV9 | CASSGMEDEKLFF
TRBJ1-2 | once | TRBV11-2 | CASSLDRAGGYTF
TRBJ1-4 | once | TRBV10-1 | CASLPNHQVTPTANEKLFF
TRBJ2-5 | - | TRBV7-2 | CASSRWGGVEETQYF
TRBJ2-7 | - | TRBV2 | CASSQGLNNEQYF
TRBJ1-3 | - | TRBV7-2 | CASSKTGTSGNTIYF
TRBJ2-1 | - | TRBV19 | CASSTSAGWDSSYNEQFF
TRBJ2-3 | - | TRBV28 | CASSTGTGLADTQYF
TRBJ1-5 | - | TRBV5-8 | CASSWGDSRTQPQHF
TRBJ2-1 | - | TRBV28 | CASSFPLTSGVSLDEQFF
TRBJ1-6 | - | TRBV7-2 | CASSPRQGGNSPLHF
TRBJ2-2 | - | TRBV19 | CASSIDGQGGDTGELFF
TRBJ1-4 | - | TRBV28 | CASSLPRGTLNEKLFF
TRBJ1-4 | - | TRBV27 | CASSFFGVGTGGSRSPFF
TRBJ2-7 | - | TRBV5-4 | CASSLGQGAREQYF
TRBJ1-2 | - | TRBV27 | CASSFGVDYGYTF